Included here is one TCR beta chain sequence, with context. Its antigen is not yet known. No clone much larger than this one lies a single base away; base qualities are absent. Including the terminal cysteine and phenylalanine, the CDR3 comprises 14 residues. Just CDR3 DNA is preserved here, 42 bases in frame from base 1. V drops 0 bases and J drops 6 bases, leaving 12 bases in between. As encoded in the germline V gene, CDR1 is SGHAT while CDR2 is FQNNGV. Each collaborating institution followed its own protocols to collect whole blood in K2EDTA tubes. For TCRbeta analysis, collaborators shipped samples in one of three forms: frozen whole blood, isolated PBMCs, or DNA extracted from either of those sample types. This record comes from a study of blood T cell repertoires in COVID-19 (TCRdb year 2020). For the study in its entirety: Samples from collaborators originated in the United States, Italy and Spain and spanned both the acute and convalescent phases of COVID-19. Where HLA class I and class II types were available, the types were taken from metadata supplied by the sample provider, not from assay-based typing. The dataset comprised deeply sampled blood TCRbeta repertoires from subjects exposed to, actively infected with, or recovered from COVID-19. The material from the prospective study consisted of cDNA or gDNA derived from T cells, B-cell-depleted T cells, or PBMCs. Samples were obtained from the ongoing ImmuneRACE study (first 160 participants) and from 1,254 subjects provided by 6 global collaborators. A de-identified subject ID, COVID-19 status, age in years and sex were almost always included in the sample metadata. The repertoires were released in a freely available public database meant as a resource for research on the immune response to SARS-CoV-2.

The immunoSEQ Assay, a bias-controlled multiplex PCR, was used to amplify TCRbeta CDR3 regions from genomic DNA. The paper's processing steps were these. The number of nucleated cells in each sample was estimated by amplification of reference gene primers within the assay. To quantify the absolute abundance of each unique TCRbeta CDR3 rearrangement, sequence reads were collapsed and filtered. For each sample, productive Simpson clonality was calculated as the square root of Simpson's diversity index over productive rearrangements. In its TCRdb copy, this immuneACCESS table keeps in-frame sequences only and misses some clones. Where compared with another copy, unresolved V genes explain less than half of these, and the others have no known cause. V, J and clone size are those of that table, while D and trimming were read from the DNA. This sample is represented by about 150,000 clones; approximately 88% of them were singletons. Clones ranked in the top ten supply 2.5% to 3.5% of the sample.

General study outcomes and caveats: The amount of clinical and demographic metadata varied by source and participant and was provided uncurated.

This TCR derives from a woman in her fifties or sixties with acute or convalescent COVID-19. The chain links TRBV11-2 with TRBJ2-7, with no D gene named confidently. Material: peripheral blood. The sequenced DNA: TGTGCCAGCAGCTTAGATTACCAGGTCGCCGAGCAGTACTTC. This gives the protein CASSLDYQVAEQYF.